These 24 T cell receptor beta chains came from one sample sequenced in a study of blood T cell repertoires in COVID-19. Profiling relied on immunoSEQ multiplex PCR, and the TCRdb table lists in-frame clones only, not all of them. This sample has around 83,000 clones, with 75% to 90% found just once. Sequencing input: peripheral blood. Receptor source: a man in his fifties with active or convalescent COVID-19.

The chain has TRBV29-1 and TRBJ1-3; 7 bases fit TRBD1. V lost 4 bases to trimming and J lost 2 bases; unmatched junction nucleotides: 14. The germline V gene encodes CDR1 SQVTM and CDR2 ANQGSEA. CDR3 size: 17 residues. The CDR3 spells CSVVGTGESRAGNTIYF. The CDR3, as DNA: TGCAGCGTTGTGGGCACAGGGGAATCTAGAGCTGGAAACACCATATATTTT. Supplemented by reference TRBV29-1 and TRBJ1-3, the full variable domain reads SAVISQKPSRDICQRGTSLTIQCQVDSQVTMMFWYRQQPGQSLTLIATANQGSEATYESGFVIDKFPISRPNLTFSTLTVSNMSPEDSSIYLCSVVGTGESRAGNTIYFGEGSWLTVV.

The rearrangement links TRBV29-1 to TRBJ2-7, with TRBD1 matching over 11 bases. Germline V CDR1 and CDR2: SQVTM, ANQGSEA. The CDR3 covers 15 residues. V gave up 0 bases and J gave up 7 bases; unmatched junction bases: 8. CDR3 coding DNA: TGCAGCGTTGAAGAGGGATGGACAGGGGGCTTAGAGCAGTACTTC. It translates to CSVEEGWTGGLEQYF.

CDR3 sequence: CASSLSSPNRGLSTEAFF. As DNA, the CDR3 is TGTGCCAGCAGTTTATCAAGCCCCAACAGGGGGCTGAGCACTGAAGCTTTCTTT. The rearrangement links TRBV27 to TRBJ1-1; 9 bases are shared with TRBD1. Germline V lookup: CDR1 MNHEY, CDR2 SMNVEV (reference sequence). The CDR3 has 18 amino acids. Unmatched junction bases numbered 12, after V lost 0 bases and J lost 4 bases.

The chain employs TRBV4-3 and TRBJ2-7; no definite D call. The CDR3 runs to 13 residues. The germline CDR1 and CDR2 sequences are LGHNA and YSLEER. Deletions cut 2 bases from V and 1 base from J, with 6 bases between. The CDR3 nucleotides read TGCGCCAGCAGCCAACTATTTTCCTACGAGCAGTACTTC. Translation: CASSQLFSYEQYF.

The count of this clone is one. Here the CDR3 DNA reads TGTGCCAGCAGTTTACTCCGCCAGGCCCATAACACTGAAGCTTTCTTT. Translating gives CASSLLRQAHNTEAFF. This rearrangement joins TRBV28 to TRBJ1-1; D gene uncertain. Germline values: CDR1 MDHEN, CDR2 SYDVKM. Trimming took 2 bases from V and 2 from J, leaving 15 bases between them. The CDR3 length is 16 residues.

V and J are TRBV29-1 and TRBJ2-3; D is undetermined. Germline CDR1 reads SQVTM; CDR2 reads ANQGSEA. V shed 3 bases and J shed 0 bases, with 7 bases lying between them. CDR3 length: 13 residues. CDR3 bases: TGCAGCGTTGACAGTCCTAGCACAGATACGCAGTATTTT. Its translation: CSVDSPSTDTQYF.

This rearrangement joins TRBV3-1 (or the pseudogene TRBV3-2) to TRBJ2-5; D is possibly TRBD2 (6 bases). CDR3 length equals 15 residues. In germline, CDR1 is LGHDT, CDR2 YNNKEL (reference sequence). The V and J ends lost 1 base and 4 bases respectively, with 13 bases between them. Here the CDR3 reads CASSQAAGTPETQYF. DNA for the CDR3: TGTGCCAGCAGCCAAGCGGCGGGGACCCCAGAGACCCAGTACTTC.

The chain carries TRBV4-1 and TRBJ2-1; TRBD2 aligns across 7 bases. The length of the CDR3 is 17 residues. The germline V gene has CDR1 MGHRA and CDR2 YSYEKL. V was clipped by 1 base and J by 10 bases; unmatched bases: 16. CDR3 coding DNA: TGCGCCAGCAGCCAAGGGGTGCCGGGGAGGGCCGTTTGGGAGCAGTTCTTC. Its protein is CASSQGVPGRAVWEQFF.

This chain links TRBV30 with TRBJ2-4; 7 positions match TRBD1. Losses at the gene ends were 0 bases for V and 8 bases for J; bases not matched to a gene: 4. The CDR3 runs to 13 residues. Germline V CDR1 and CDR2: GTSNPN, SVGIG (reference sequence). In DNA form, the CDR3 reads TGTGCCTGGAGTGTAATTCAGGGGGACATTCAGTACTTC. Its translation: CAWSVIQGDIQYF.

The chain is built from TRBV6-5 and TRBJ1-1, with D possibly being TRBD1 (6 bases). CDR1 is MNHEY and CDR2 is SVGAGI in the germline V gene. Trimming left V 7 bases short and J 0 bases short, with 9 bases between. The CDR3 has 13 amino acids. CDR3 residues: CASNTGLNTEAFF. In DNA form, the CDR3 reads TGTGCCAGCAATACAGGGTTGAACACTGAAGCTTTCTTT.

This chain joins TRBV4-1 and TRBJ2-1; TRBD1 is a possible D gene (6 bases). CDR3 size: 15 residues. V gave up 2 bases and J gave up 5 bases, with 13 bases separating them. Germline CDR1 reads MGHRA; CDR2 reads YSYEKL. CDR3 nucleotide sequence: TGCGCCAGCAGCCAAATAAAAGGACAGCACAATGAGCAGTTCTTC. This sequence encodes CASSQIKGQHNEQFF.

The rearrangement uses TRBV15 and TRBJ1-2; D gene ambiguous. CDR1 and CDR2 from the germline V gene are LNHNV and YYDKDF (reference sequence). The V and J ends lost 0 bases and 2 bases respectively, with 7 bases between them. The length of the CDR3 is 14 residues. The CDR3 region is CATSRDNGNYGYTF. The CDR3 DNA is TGTGCCACCAGCAGAGATAACGGGAACTATGGCTACACCTTC.

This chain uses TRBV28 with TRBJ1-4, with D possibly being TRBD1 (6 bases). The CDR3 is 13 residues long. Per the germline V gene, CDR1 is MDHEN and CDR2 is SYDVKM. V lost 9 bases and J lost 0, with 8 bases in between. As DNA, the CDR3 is TGTGCCAGTAGGACAGCAACTAATGAAAAACTGTTTTTT. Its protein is CASRTATNEKLFF.

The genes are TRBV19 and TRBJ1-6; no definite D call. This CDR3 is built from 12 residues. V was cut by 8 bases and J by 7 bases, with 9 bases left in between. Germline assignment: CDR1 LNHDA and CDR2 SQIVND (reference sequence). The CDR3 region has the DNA TGTGCCAGTCGTACAGTGAATTCACCCCTCCACTTT. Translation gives CASRTVNSPLHF.

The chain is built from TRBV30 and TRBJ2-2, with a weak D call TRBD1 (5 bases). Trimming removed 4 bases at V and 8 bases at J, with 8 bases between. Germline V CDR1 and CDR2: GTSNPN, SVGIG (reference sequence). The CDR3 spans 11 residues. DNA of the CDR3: TGTGCCTGGACCTCAGGGGGGGAGCTGTTTTTT. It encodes CAWTSGGELFF.

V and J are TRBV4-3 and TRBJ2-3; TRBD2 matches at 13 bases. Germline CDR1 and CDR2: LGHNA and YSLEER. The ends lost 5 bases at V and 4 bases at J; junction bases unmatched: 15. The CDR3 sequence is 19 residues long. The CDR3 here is CASSSHPGLAGVWADTQYF. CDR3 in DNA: TGCGCCAGCAGCTCCCACCCCGGACTAGCGGGGGTCTGGGCAGATACGCAGTATTTT.

CDR3 in DNA: TGTGCTAGTGGTTTGGAAAGGGCAGGGCTCACTGAAGCTTTCTTT. As protein: CASGLERAGLTEAFF. The chain couples TRBV12-5 to TRBJ1-1; D might be TRBD1 (5 bases). The CDR3 runs to 15 residues. The V end was cut by 1 base, the J end by 4 bases, with 13 bases between. Germline V gene data show CDR1 as LGHNT and CDR2 as FRNRAP.

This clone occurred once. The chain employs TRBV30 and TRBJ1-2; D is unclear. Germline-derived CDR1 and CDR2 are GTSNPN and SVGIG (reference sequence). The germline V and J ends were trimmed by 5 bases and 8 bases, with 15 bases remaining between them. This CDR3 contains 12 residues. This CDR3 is CAWLLKGDGYTF. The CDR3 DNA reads TGTGCCTGGTTATTGAAGGGAGACGGCTACACCTTC.

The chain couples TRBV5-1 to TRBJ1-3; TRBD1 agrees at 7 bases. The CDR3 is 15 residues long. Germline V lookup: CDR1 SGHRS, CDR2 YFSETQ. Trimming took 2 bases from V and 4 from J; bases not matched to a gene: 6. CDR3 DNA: TGCGCCAGCAGCTTTCGGACAGGTGACGGAAACACCATATATTTT. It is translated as CASSFRTGDGNTIYF.

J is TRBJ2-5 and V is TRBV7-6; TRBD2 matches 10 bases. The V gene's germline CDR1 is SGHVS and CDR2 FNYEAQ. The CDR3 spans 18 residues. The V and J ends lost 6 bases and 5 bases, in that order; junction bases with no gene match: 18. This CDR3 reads CASRKGSGGQVMWETQYF. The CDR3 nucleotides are TGTGCCAGCAGAAAGGGTAGCGGGGGGCAGGTGATGTGGGAGACCCAGTACTTC.

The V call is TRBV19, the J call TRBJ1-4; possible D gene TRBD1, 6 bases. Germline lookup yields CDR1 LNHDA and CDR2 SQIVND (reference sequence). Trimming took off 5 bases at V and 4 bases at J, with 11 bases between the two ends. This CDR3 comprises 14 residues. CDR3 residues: CASSPGAFNEKLFF. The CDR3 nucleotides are TGTGCCAGTAGTCCAGGGGCCTTTAATGAAAAACTGTTTTTT.

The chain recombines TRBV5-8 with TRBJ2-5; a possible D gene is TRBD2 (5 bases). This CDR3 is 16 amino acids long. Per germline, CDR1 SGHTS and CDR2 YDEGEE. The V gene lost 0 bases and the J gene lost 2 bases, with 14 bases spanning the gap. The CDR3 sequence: CASSLGLADSQETQYF. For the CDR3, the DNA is TGTGCCAGCAGCTTGGGTCTTGCGGACTCTCAAGAGACCCAGTACTTC.

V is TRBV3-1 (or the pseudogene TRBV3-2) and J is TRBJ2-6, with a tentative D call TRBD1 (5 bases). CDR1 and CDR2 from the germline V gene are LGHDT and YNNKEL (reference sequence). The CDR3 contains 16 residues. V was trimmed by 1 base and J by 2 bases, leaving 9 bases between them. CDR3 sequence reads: CASSQGGLAGANVLTF. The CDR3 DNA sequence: TGTGCCAGCAGCCAAGGGGGCCTAGCTGGGGCCAACGTCCTGACTTTC.

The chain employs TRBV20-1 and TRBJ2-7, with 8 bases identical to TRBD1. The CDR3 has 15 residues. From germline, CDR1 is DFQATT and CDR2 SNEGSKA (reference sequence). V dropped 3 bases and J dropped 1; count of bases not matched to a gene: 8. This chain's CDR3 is CSASRLWDRSYEQYF. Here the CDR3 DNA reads TGCAGTGCTAGTAGGCTATGGGACAGGTCCTACGAGCAGTACTTC.